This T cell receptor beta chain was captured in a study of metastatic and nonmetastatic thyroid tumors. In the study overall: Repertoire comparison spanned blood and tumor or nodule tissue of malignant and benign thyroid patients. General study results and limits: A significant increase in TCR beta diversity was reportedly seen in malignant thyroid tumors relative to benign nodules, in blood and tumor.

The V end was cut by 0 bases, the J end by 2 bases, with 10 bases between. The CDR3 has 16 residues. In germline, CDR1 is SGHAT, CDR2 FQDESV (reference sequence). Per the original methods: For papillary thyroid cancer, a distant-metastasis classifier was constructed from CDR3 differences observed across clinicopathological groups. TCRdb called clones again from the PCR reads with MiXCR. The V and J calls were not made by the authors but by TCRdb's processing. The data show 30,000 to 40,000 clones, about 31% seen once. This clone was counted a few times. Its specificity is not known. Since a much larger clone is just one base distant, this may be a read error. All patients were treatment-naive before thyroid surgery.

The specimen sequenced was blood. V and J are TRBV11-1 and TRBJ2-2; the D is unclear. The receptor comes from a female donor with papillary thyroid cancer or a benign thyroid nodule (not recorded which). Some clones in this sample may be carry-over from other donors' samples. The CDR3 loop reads CASSLADVLNTGELFF. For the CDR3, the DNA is TGTGCCAGCAGCTTAGCCGATGTCCTCAACACCGGGGAGCTGTTTTTT.